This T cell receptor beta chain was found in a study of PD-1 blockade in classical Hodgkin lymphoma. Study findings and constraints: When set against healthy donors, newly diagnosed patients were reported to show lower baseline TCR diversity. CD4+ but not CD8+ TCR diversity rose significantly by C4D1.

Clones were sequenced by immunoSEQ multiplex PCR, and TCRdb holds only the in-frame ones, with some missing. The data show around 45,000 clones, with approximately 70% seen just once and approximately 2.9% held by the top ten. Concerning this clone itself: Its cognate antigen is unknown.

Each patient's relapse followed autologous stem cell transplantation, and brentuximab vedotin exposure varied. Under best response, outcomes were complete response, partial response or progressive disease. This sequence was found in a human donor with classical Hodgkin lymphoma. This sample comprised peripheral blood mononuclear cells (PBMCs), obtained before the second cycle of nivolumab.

CDR3 DNA: TGTGCCAGCAGTTCCAAGACAGGGCGAGCTAACTATGGCTACACCTTC. It codes for CASSSKTGRANYGYTF. The chain employs TRBV6-5 and TRBJ1-2; 7 nucleotides match TRBD1. Per germline, CDR1 MNHEY and CDR2 SVGAGI. The V segment lost 4 bases and the J segment 0 bases; nucleotides outside the gene matches: 8. The CDR3 length is 16 residues.